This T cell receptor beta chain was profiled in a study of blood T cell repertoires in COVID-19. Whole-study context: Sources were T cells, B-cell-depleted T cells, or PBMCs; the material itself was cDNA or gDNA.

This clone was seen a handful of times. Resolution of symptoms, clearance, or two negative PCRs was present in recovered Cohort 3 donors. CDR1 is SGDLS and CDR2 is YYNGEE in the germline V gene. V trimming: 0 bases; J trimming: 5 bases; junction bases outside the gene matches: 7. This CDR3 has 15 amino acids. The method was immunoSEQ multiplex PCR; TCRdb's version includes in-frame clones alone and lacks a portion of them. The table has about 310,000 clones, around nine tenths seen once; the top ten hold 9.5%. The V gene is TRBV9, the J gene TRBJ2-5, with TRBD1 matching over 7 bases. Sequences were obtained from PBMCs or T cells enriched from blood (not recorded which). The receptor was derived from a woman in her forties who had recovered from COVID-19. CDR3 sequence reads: CASSVAGTVRETQYF. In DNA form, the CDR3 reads TGTGCCAGCAGCGTAGCCGGGACAGTTCGGGAGACCCAGTACTTC. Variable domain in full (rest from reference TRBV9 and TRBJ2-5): DSGVTQTPKHLITATGQRVTLRCSPRSGDLSVYWYQQSLDQGLQFLIQYYNGEERAKGNILERFSAQQFPDLHSELNLSSLELGDSALYFCASSVAGTVRETQYFGPGTRLLVL.